Listed below are T cell receptor beta chains from one sample, sequenced in a study of regulatory T cells in long-lasting Graves disease. TCRdb used MiXCR to reprocess the multiplex PCR reads, holding one entry per CDR3 protein. The sample contains 400,000 to 450,000 distinct CDR3 sequences, more than 12% of which appear only once. This sample also belongs to another study, concerning T cells in Graves' hyperthyroidism and ophthalmopathy.

The sequencing used peripheral blood mononuclear cells (PBMCs), collected at new diagnosis, from a patient treated with antithyroid drugs. All receptors derive from a woman aged 25-40 years with Graves disease. The CDR3 runs from the conserved cysteine through the conserved F or W. D genes are given only for firm matches. The size of a clone is reported for some rows only, either as once, few or many, or as a class for expanded clones.

CDR3aa: CASSGKTSWYEQFF
CDR3nt: TGTGCCAGCAGTGGCAAGACTAGCTGGTATGAGCAGTTCTTC
d_gene: TRBD2
v_gene: TRBV7-2
abundance: many
j_gene: TRBJ2-1

CDR3aa: CSVGRVNRGPNTEAFF
CDR3nt: TGCAGCGTTGGCAGGGTAAACAGGGGGCCGAACACTGAAGCTTTCTTT
d_gene: TRBD1
v_gene: TRBV29-1
abundance: NA
j_gene: TRBJ1-1

CDR3aa: CASSLSIIITDTQYF
CDR3nt: TGTGCCAGCAGTTTATCGATTATCATCACAGATACGCAGTATTTT
d_gene: NA
v_gene: TRBV27
abundance: many
j_gene: TRBJ2-3

CDR3aa: CASSYGLAGEGEQFF
CDR3nt: TGCGCCAGCAGCTACGGACTAGCGGGAGAGGGTGAGCAGTTCTTC
d_gene: TRBD2
v_gene: TRBV5-1
abundance: many
j_gene: TRBJ2-1

CDR3aa: CASSQELGDRGQGEQFF
CDR3nt: TGTGCCAGCAGCCAAGAATTAGGTGACAGGGGGCAGGGTGAGCAGTTCTTC
d_gene: TRBD1
v_gene: TRBV4-2
abundance: NA
j_gene: TRBJ2-1

CDR3aa: CASSAFRGLAGAHEQFF
CDR3nt: TGTGCCAGCAGCGCATTCCGCGGGCTAGCGGGAGCCCACGAGCAGTTCTTC
d_gene: TRBD2
v_gene: TRBV3-1
abundance: many
j_gene: TRBJ2-1

CDR3aa: CASSPPRSSLYEQYF
CDR3nt: TGTGCCAGCAGTCCACCCCGGTCTAGCCTCTACGAGCAGTACTTC
d_gene: NA
v_gene: TRBV6-2/TRBV6-3
abundance: NA
j_gene: TRBJ2-7

CDR3aa: CASKGNNQPQHF
CDR3nt: TGTGCCAGCAAGGGAAACAATCAGCCCCAGCATTTT
d_gene: NA
v_gene: TRBV2
abundance: many
j_gene: TRBJ1-5

CDR3aa: CASSLSGQDTEAFF
CDR3nt: TGTGCCAGCAGTTTATCGGGACAGGACACTGAAGCTTTCTTT
d_gene: TRBD1
v_gene: TRBV28
abundance: many
j_gene: TRBJ1-1

CDR3aa: CSPKTQMGTQYF
CDR3nt: TGCAGCCCTAAGACTCAAATGGGAACGCAGTATTTT
d_gene: NA
v_gene: TRBV29-1
abundance: few
j_gene: TRBJ2-3

CDR3aa: CATKGWSDTGELFF
CDR3nt: TGTGCCACCAAGGGGTGGTCGGACACCGGGGAGCTGTTTTTT
d_gene: NA
v_gene: TRBV19
abundance: few
j_gene: TRBJ2-2

CDR3aa: CASSDHRDRTVYGYTF
CDR3nt: TGTGCCAGCAGCGACCATAGAGACAGGACTGTCTATGGCTACACCTTC
d_gene: NA
v_gene: TRBV9
abundance: many
j_gene: TRBJ1-2

CDR3aa: CASRPRALAGQETQYF
CDR3nt: TGTGCCAGCAGGCCCAGGGCCTTAGCGGGCCAAGAGACCCAGTACTTC
d_gene: TRBD2
v_gene: TRBV7-8
abundance: NA
j_gene: TRBJ2-5

CDR3aa: CASSSPGTSGVNEQFF
CDR3nt: TGTGCCAGTAGTTCCCCGGGGACTAGCGGAGTTAATGAGCAGTTCTTC
d_gene: TRBD2
v_gene: TRBV19
abundance: NA
j_gene: TRBJ2-1

CDR3aa: CASSLQGNTEAFF
CDR3nt: TGTGCCAGCAGCCTACAGGGGAACACTGAAGCTTTCTTT
d_gene: NA
v_gene: TRBV12-3/TRBV12-4
abundance: many
j_gene: TRBJ1-1

CDR3aa: CATSDSGHPLAKDIQYF
CDR3nt: TGTGCCACCAGTGATTCGGGACACCCTCTAGCCAAAGACATTCAGTACTTC
d_gene: NA
v_gene: TRBV24-1
abundance: NA
j_gene: TRBJ2-4

CDR3aa: CSARLAGLYTEAFF
CDR3nt: TGCAGTGCTAGACTCGCCGGGTTATACACTGAAGCTTTCTTT
d_gene: NA
v_gene: TRBV20-1
abundance: NA
j_gene: TRBJ1-1

CDR3aa: CASSPATGQGSSGANVLTF
CDR3nt: TGTGCCAGCAGCCCGGCGACGGGACAGGGGTCCTCTGGGGCCAACGTCCTGACTTTC
d_gene: TRBD1
v_gene: TRBV7-9
abundance: many
j_gene: TRBJ2-6

CDR3aa: CASRPGTGYNEQFF
CDR3nt: TGTGCCAGCAGACCCGGGACAGGCTACAATGAGCAGTTCTTC
d_gene: TRBD1
v_gene: TRBV12-3/TRBV12-4
abundance: NA
j_gene: TRBJ2-1

CDR3aa: CASSQDLLDDTQYF
CDR3nt: TGTGCCAGCAGCCAAGACCTACTAGATGATACGCAGTATTTT
d_gene: NA
v_gene: TRBV3-1
abundance: many
j_gene: TRBJ2-3

CDR3aa: CSVGLQGIYGYTF
CDR3nt: TGCAGCGTTGGTTTGCAGGGGATCTATGGCTACACCTTC
d_gene: NA
v_gene: TRBV29-1
abundance: many
j_gene: TRBJ1-2

CDR3aa: CASSSTRRADTQYF
CDR3nt: TGTGCCAGCAGCTCTACCAGAAGGGCAGATACGCAGTATTTT
d_gene: NA
v_gene: TRBV7-8
abundance: many
j_gene: TRBJ2-3

CDR3aa: CASSLGFGGEDSPLHF
CDR3nt: TGTGCCAGCAGTCTTGGGTTCGGGGGGGAGGATTCACCCCTCCACTTT
d_gene: NA
v_gene: TRBV6-1
abundance: many
j_gene: TRBJ1-6

CDR3aa: CASSEGLPDAAGELFF
CDR3nt: TGTGCCAGCAGTGAAGGGTTGCCGGACGCCGCCGGGGAGCTGTTTTTT
d_gene: NA
v_gene: TRBV6-2/TRBV6-3
abundance: many
j_gene: TRBJ2-2

CDR3aa: CSVPRGGGGSYNEQFF
CDR3nt: TGCAGCGTTCCGAGGGGTGGGGGAGGGTCCTACAATGAGCAGTTCTTC
d_gene: TRBD2
v_gene: TRBV29-1
abundance: many
j_gene: TRBJ2-1